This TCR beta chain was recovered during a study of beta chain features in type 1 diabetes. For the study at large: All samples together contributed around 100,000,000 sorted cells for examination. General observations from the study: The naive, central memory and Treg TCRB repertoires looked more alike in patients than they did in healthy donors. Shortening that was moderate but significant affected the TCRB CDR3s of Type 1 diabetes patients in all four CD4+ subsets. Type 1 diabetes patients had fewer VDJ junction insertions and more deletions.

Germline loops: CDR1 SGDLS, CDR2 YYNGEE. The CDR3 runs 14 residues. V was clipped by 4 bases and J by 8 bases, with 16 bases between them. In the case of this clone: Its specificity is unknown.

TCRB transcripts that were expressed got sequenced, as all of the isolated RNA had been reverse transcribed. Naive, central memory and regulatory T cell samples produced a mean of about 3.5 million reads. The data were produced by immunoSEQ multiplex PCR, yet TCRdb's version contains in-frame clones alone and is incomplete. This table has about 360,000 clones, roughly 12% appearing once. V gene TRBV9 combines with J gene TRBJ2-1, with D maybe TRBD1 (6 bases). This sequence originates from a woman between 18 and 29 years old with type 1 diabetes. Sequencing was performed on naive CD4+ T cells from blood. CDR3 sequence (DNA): TGTGCCAGCAGCCCGAGGACAGTTTCAGATGAGCAGTTCTTC. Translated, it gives CASSPRTVSDEQFF.